This T cell receptor beta chain was sequenced during a study of blood T cell repertoires in COVID-19. The CDR3 is 14 amino acids. Per germline, CDR1 SGHDT and CDR2 YYEEEE. V was cut by 0 bases and J by 4 bases, with 8 bases left in between. Measured with immunoSEQ multiplex PCR; TCRdb has only the in-frame clones, and not every one. The sample lists about 330,000 clones; approximately 90% were seen once. This TCR was recovered from a woman younger than 45 who had recovered from COVID-19. Sequencing input: PBMCs or T cells enriched from blood (not recorded which). The V gene is TRBV5-6, the J gene TRBJ1-3; a possible D gene is TRBD1 (5 bases). The CDR3 region is CASSLEAGGNTIYF. For the CDR3, the DNA is TGTGCCAGCAGCTTGGAGGCAGGGGGAAACACCATATATTTT.